These 24 T cell receptor beta chains were all obtained from the same sample, sequenced in a study of monozygotic twins with inflammatory bowel disease. TCRdb re-called the 5' RACE reads; one entry per CDR3 protein, DNA not given. This listing includes about 130,000 distinct CDR3 sequences. The specimen sequenced was blood. Receptors originate from a human donor with ulcerative colitis or Crohn's disease, or a healthy co-twin of an affected twin (not recorded which).

The gene calls are TRBV5-1 and TRBJ2-7. Germline loops: CDR1 SGHRS, CDR2 YFSETQ. The CDR3 has 15 amino acids. CDR3 region: CASSLLWAGEGEQYF.

The chain joins TRBV7-7 to TRBJ2-5. The CDR3 contains 13 residues. CDR1 SSHAT and CDR2 FNYEAQ come from the germline V gene (reference sequence). The CDR3 protein is CASSLQKQETQYF.

The chain is built from TRBV14 and TRBJ1-5; there is no DNA to check the TCRdb D call of TRBD1. CDR3 size: 13 residues. Germline V lookup: CDR1 SGHDN, CDR2 FVKESK. CDR3 loop: CASSQGTEQPQHF.

V usage is TRBV3-1 and J usage is TRBJ1-2. The germline gives CDR1 LGHDT, CDR2 YNNKEL (reference sequence). The CDR3 is 13 amino acids. CDR3 in amino acids: CASSQERDQGYTF.

The CDR3 here is CASSPGQGAWQPQHF. V is TRBV12-3 or TRBV12-4 and J is TRBJ1-5; TCRdb proposes TRBD1, but this gene call is untestable without DNA. The CDR3 spans 15 residues.

This rearrangement joins TRBV30 to TRBJ1-4. This CDR3 has 16 residues. In germline, CDR1 is GTSNPN, CDR2 SVGIG (reference sequence). CDR3 sequence reads: CAWSASHGPKYEKLFF. The whole variable domain, remainder taken from reference TRBV30 and TRBJ1-4, is SQTIHQWPATLVQPVGSPLSLECTVEGTSNPNLYWYRQAAGRGLQLLFYSVGIGQISSEVPQNLSASRPQDRQFILSSKKLLLSDSGFYLCAWSASHGPKYEKLFFGSGTQLSVL.

The CDR3 sequence: CASSQDYGSGSHSYEQYF. The chain combines TRBV3-1 with TRBJ2-7; without DNA, the TCRdb call of TRBD2 cannot be checked. The CDR3 has 18 amino acids. Germline V gene lookup returns CDR1 LGHDT and CDR2 YNNKEL (reference sequence).

The V gene is TRBV5-1, the J gene TRBJ2-5; there is no DNA to check the TCRdb D call of TRBD1. This CDR3 is built from 15 residues. The germline CDR1 and CDR2 sequences are SGHRS and YFSETQ. The CDR3 protein is CASNKGTGAQETQYF.

The chain employs TRBV27 and TRBJ1-1; TCRdb's assignment of TRBD1 cannot be checked, as there is no DNA. Germline V gene sequence: CDR1 MNHEY, CDR2 SMNVEV (reference sequence). The CDR3 spans 14 residues. CDR3 sequence: CASSLQGRYTEAFF.

The gene calls are TRBV5-1 and TRBJ2-5. Germline V gives CDR1 SGHRS, CDR2 YFSETQ. This CDR3 contains 17 residues. CDR3 residues: CASSLGAGMTILETQYF.

The chain employs TRBV6-2 or TRBV6-3 and TRBJ2-7; no DNA is available, so the TRBD1 call from TCRdb remains unchecked. Germline V gene sequence: CDR1 MNHEY, CDR2 SVGEGT. This CDR3 is built from 16 residues. The chain's CDR3 is CASSYVGGAGSYEQYF.

The chain recombines TRBV7-9 with TRBJ1-1; TCRdb picks TRBD1, but there is no DNA to check that call. This CDR3 has 15 residues. CDR1 is SEHNR, CDR2 FQNEAQ, per germline (reference sequence). CDR3 residues: CASSRAGQGNTEAFF.

CDR3 amino acids: CASSYDSHNMNTEAFF. The chain links TRBV6-5 to TRBJ1-1; TCRdb lists TRBD1, though no DNA is available to test this call. Per the germline V gene, CDR1 is MNHEY and CDR2 is SVGAGI. This CDR3 has 16 residues.

J is TRBJ2-1 and V is TRBV5-1; the TRBD2 assignment by TCRdb is unverifiable without DNA. Per the germline V gene, CDR1 is SGHRS and CDR2 is YFSETQ. The CDR3 consists of 13 residues. The CDR3 spells CASSWGTNNEQFF.

The chain has TRBV29-1 and TRBJ2-1; the D gene TCRdb calls, TRBD1, cannot be checked with no DNA. Germline CDR1 SQVTM, CDR2 ANQGSEA. The CDR3 has 12 residues. CDR3 protein: CSVAGFGNEQFF.

The rearrangement links TRBV6-5 to TRBJ1-1; the D gene TCRdb calls, TRBD1, cannot be checked with no DNA. The CDR3 covers 15 residues. Looked up from germline, CDR1 is MNHEY and CDR2 is SVGAGI. The CDR3 region is CASSYTGLMNTEAFF.

The V gene is TRBV7-2, the J gene TRBJ2-5; TCRdb indicates TRBD2, and absent DNA this call remains unverified. The CDR3 loop spans 15 amino acids. In germline, CDR1 is SGHTA, CDR2 FQGNSA. CDR3 loop: CASSLVVGGGETQYF.

V and J are TRBV12-3 or TRBV12-4 and TRBJ2-7. This CDR3 region has 14 residues. The CDR3: CASSFSGSTYEQYF.

The chain uses TRBV5-1 and TRBJ2-7; TCRdb calls TRBD1, which cannot be checked without DNA. Looked up from germline, CDR1 is SGHRS and CDR2 is YFSETQ. The CDR3 is 13 amino acids. This CDR3 is CASSTRGNYEQYF.

This rearrangement joins TRBV7-2 to TRBJ1-2; TCRdb indicates TRBD1, and absent DNA this call remains unverified. Germline CDR1 is SGHTA and CDR2 is FQGNSA. The CDR3 runs 15 residues. CDR3 loop: CASSLDPGHARGYTF.

The chain is built from TRBV4-3 and TRBJ2-3; TCRdb's D call, TRBD2, is unchecked because there is no DNA. The germline CDR1 and CDR2 sequences are LGHNA and YSLEER. This CDR3 has 15 residues. CDR3 loop: CASSLSHRTTDTQYF.

The chain links TRBV20-1 to TRBJ2-3; the D call of TRBD2 rests on TCRdb alone, since no DNA is present to check it. Germline V gene sequence: CDR1 DFQATT, CDR2 SNEGSKA (reference sequence). CDR3 length: 11 residues. This chain's CDR3 is CSASASGTQYF.

V and J are TRBV19 and TRBJ1-1; TCRdb picks TRBD1, but there is no DNA to check that call. CDR1 and CDR2 from the germline V gene are LNHDA and SQIVND (reference sequence). The CDR3 is 15 amino acids. The CDR3 protein is CASSAPGQPTVEAFF. Based on the CDR3 plus reference TRBV19 and TRBJ1-1, the full variable domain is DGGITQSPKYLFRKEGQNVTLSCEQNLNHDAMYWYRQDPGQGLRLIYYSQIVNDFQKGDIAEGYSVSREKKESFPLTVTSAQKNPTAFYLCASSAPGQPTVEAFFGQGTRLTVV.

This rearrangement joins TRBV6-5 to TRBJ1-1; lacking DNA, the TRBD1 call made by TCRdb goes unchecked. The CDR3 totals 18 residues. Germline values: CDR1 MNHEY, CDR2 SVGAGI. The CDR3 loop is CASSYSRQGVGGNTEAFF.